The text below deals with one T cell receptor (beta chain). Assay: immunoSEQ multiplex PCR; the TCRdb copy retains only in-frame clones and omits some. Of just over 2,000,000 clones in the sample, about 95% were seen once. Germline assignment: CDR1 SGHRS and CDR2 YFSETQ. V was pared by 0 bases and J by 2 bases, with 9 bases between. The CDR3 covers 15 residues. This specimen comes from a study of shared clonotypes between healthy human individuals. The naive CD8 fraction comprised CD45RO-negative cells positively selected for CCR7 and excluded terminally differentiated effector memory CD45RA+ cells. The TCR comes from a man aged 18 to 29 in good health. The chain combines TRBV5-1 with TRBJ1-3, with a tentative D call TRBD1 (6 bases). Sequenced material: naive CD8+ T cells sorted from blood. The CDR3 is CASSLVPGAGNTIYF. The CDR3 DNA follows: TGCGCCAGCAGCTTGGTACCAGGGGCTGGAAACACCATATATTTT.